These 8 T cell receptor beta chains share one sample of origin, sequenced in a study of shared T cell receptors in the human thymus. Method: immunoSEQ multiplex PCR; TCRdb's copy keeps in-frame clones and lacks some. The sample lists hundreds of thousands of clones; approximately 89% were seen once. Another study also made use of these data, one on human thymus T cells.

The sequenced sample was thymocytes. These receptors were collected from a boy younger than two with a congenital heart defect.

This clone was observed once. The chain joins TRBV7-6 to TRBJ2-7, with TRBD1 matching over 7 bases. V gave up 4 bases and J gave up 2 bases; unmatched junction bases: 8. The germline gives CDR1 SGHVS, CDR2 FNYEAQ. The CDR3 has 15 residues. The CDR3 loop is CASSSSLGQPYEQYF. The CDR3 nucleotides read TGTGCCAGCAGCTCGAGCTTGGGACAGCCCTACGAGCAGTACTTC.

The chain joins TRBV6-6 to TRBJ2-3; 8 bases line up with TRBD2. Germline-derived CDR1 and CDR2 are MNHNY and SVGAGI (reference sequence). This CDR3 spans 16 amino acids. Losses at the gene ends were 4 bases for V and 4 bases for J; bases not matched to a gene: 10. CDR3 DNA: TGTGCCAGCAGTTCCGCAAGCGGGAGAGGTGCAGATACGCAGTATTTT. Amino acid sequence: CASSSASGRGADTQYF.

This chain uses TRBV27 with TRBJ2-7, with TRBD1 identical over 9 bases. The CDR3 is made up of 15 amino acids. The junction had 11 bases not matched to a gene; V was cut back by 5 bases and J by 6 bases. Germline V gives CDR1 MNHEY, CDR2 SMNVEV (reference sequence). The DNA for the CDR3 is TGTGCCAGCAGTAACCCGGGACAGGGTCTTATCGAGCAGTACTTC. Translating gives CASSNPGQGLIEQYF.

This rearrangement joins TRBV15 to TRBJ1-1, with 7 bases matching TRBD1. The germline V gene has CDR1 LNHNV and CDR2 YYDKDF (reference sequence). This CDR3 is built from 19 residues. With 2 bases clipped from V and 6 bases from J, the junction kept 21 bases outside the gene matches. The CDR3: CATSRPSPVVGEQGPEAFF. CDR3 bases: TGTGCCACCAGCAGACCCTCCCCCGTCGTGGGCGAACAGGGGCCTGAAGCTTTCTTT.

The chain combines TRBV30 with TRBJ1-4, with D perhaps TRBD1 (5 bases). Germline V CDR1 and CDR2: GTSNPN, SVGIG (reference sequence). The V gene lost 1 base and the J gene lost 3 bases, with 6 bases spanning the gap. The CDR3 runs 13 residues. CDR3 protein: CAWSEGANEKLFF. The DNA of the CDR3 is TGTGCCTGGAGTGAAGGGGCTAATGAAAAACTGTTTTTT. The full variable domain, with the rest looked up from reference TRBV30 and TRBJ1-4, is SQTIHQWPATLVQPVGSPLSLECTVEGTSNPNLYWYRQAAGRGLQLLFYSVGIGQISSEVPQNLSASRPQDRQFILSSKKLLLSDSGFYLCAWSEGANEKLFFGSGTQLSVL.

The genes are TRBV7-2 and TRBJ1-5, with D perhaps TRBD1 (6 bases). Germline loops: CDR1 SGHTA, CDR2 FQGNSA. The V and J ends lost 3 bases and 5 bases respectively, with 20 bases between them. There are 17 residues in the CDR3. As DNA, the CDR3 is TGTGCCAGCAGCTTGGGGGCAGGGACCCAACCTGATCAGCCCCAGCATTTT. As protein: CASSLGAGTQPDQPQHF.

V usage is TRBV28 and J usage is TRBJ2-7; 7 bases fit TRBD1. The germline V gene has CDR1 MDHEN and CDR2 SYDVKM. J lost 4 bases, V lost 5 bases, and 11 bases had no gene match. The CDR3 sequence is 15 residues long. The CDR3 DNA follows: TGTGCCAGCAGTCACTCCCGGGACAGAGGATACGAGCAGTACTTC. Translated, it gives CASSHSRDRGYEQYF.

The chain uses TRBV9 and TRBJ2-7; the D is unclear. Germline V gives CDR1 SGDLS, CDR2 YYNGEE. CDR3 size: 16 residues. V lost 3 bases and J lost 1, with 17 bases in between. CDR3 bases: TGTGCCAGCAGCGAGTCCCAGTTTCCGGGTTCCTACGAGCAGTACTTC. Translation gives CASSESQFPGSYEQYF.